The T cell receptor (beta chain) under discussion was sequenced for a study of cytomegalovirus exposure and HLA in healthy donors. This table comes from immunoSEQ multiplex PCR, and its TCRdb copy is limited to in-frame clones, with some not included. Here the sample spans 130,000 to 150,000 clones, 88% being singletons. V trimming: 1 base; J trimming: 10 bases; junction bases outside the gene matches: 13. Germline-derived CDR1 and CDR2 are LGHNA and YSLEER. This CDR3 contains 17 residues. The TCR sequence derives from a woman between 18 and 30 years old in good health and CMV-seropositive. The sample taken for sequencing was PBMCs. The V gene is TRBV4-3, the J gene TRBJ2-1; 10 bases are shared with TRBD2. The CDR3 DNA is TGCGCCAGCAGCCAAGCTTGGGACAGCGGGGGGGCCCCGGAGCAGTTCTTC. Translation: CASSQAWDSGGAPEQFF.